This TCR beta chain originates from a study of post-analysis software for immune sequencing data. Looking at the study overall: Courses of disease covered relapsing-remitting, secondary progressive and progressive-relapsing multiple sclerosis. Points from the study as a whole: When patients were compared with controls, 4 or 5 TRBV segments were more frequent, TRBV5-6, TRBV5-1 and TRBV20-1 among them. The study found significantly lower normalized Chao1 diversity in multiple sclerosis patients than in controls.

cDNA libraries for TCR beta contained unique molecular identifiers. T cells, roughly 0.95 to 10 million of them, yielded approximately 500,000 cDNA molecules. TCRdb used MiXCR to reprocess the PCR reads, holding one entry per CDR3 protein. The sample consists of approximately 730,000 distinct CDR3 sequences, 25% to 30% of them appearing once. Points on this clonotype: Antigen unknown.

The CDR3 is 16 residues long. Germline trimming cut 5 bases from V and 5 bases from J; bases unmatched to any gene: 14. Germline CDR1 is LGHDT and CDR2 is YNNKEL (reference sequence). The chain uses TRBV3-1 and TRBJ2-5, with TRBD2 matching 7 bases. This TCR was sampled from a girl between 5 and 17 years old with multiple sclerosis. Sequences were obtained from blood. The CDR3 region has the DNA TGTGCCAGCAGCTCGAACCCTAGCGGAGCTGGCGAGACCCAGTACTTC. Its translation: CASSSNPSGAGETQYF.